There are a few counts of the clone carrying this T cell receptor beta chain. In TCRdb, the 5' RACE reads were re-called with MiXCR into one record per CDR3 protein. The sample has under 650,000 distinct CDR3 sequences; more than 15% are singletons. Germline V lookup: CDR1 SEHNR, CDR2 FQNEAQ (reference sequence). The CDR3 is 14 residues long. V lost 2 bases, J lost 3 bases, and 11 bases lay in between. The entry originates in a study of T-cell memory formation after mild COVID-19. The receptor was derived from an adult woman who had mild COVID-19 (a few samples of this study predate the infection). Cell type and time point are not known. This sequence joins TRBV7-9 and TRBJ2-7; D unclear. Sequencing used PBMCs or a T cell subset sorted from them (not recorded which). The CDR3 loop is CASSLPGSYYEQYF. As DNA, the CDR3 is TGTGCCAGCAGCTTACCGGGCTCTTACTACGAGCAGTACTTC.